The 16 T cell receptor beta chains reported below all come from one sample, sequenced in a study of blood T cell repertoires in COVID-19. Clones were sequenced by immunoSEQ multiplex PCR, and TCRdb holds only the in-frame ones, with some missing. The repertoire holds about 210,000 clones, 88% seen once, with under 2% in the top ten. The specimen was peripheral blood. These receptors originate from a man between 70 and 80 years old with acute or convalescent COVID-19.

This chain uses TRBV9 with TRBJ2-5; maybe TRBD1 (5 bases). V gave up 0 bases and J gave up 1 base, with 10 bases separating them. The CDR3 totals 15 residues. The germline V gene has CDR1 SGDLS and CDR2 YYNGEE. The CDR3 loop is CASSVGPTVQETQYF. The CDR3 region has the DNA TGTGCCAGCAGCGTAGGACCGACAGTCCAAGAGACCCAGTACTTC.

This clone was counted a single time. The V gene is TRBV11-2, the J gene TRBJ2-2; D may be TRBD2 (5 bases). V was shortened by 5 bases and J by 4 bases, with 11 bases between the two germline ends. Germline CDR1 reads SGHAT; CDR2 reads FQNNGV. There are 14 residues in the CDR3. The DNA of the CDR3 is TGTGCCAGCAGCACCATAGCGTTCACCGGGGAGCTGTTTTTT. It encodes CASSTIAFTGELFF.

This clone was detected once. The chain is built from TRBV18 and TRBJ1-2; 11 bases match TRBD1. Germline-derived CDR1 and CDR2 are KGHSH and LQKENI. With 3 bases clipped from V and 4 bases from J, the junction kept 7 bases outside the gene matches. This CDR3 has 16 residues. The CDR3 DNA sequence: TGTGCCAGCTCACCGGGACAGGGGGGCGTAGGCTATGGCTACACCTTC. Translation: CASSPGQGGVGYGYTF.

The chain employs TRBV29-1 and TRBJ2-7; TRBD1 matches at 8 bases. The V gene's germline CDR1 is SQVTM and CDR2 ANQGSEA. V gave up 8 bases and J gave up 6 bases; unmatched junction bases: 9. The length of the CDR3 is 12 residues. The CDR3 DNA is TGCAGCATAAGACAGGGGTTCGTCGAGCAGTACTTC. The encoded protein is CSIRQGFVEQYF.

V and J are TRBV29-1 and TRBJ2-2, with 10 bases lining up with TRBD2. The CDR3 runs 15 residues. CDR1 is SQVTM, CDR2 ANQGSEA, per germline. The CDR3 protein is CSGSGTSANTGELFF. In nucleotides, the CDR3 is TGCTCAGGCTCCGGGACTAGCGCGAACACCGGGGAGCTGTTTTTT.

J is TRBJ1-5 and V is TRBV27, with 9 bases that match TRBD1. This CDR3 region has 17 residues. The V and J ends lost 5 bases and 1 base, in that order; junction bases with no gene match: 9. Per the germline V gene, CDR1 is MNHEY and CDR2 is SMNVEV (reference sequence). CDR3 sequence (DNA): TGTGCCAGCAGTCGAGACAGGGGGTTGGGGAGCAATCAGCCCCAGCATTTT. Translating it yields CASSRDRGLGSNQPQHF.

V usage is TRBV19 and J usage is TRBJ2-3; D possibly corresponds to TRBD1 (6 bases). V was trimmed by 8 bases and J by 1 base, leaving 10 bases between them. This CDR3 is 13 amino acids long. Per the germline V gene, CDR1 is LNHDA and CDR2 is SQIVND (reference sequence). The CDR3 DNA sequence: TGTGCCAGTGCACACAGGGGCACAGATACGCAGTATTTT. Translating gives CASAHRGTDTQYF.

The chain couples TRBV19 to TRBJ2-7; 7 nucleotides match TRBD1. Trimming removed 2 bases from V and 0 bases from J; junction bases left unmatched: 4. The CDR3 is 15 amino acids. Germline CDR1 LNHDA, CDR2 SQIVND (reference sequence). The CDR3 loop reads CASSITGTVSYEQYF. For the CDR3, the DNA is TGTGCCAGTAGTATAACCGGGACAGTCTCCTACGAGCAGTACTTC.

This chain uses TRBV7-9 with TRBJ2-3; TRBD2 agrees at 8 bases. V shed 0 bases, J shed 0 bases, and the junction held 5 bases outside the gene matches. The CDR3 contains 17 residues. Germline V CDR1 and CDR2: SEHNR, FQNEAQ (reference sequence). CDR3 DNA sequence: TGTGCCAGCAGCTTAGCGAAATCTAGCGGGAGCACAGATACGCAGTATTTT. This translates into CASSLAKSSGSTDTQYF. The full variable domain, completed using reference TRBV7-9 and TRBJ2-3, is DTGVSQNPRHKITKRGQNVTFRCDPISEHNRLYWYRQTLGQGPEFLTYFQNEAQLEKSRLLSDRFSAERPKGSFSTLEIQRTEQGDSAMYLCASSLAKSSGSTDTQYFGPGTRLTVL.

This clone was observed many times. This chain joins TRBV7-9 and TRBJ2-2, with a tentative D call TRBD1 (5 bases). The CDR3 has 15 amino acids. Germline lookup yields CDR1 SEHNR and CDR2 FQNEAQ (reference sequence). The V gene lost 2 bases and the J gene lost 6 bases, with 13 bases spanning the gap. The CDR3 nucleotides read TGTGCCAGCAGCTTATCGACCCTACAGGCCGGGGAGCTGTTTTTT. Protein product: CASSLSTLQAGELFF.

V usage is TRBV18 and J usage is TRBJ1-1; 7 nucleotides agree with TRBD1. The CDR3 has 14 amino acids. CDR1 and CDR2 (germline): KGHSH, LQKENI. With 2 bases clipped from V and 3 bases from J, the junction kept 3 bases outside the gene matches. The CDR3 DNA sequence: TGTGCCAGCTCACCAGACAGGGTATACACTGAAGCTTTCTTT. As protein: CASSPDRVYTEAFF.

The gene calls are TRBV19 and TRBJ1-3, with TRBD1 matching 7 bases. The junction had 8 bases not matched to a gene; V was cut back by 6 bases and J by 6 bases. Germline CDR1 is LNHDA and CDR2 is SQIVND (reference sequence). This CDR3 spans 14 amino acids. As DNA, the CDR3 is TGTGCCAGTAGAACTACAGGGGCCGTAAACACCATATATTTT. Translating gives CASRTTGAVNTIYF.

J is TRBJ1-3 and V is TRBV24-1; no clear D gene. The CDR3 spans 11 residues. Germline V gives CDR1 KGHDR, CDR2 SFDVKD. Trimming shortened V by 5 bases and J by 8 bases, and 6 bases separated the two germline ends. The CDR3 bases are TGTGCCACCAGTGTTGCAGACACCATATATTTT. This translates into CATSVADTIYF.

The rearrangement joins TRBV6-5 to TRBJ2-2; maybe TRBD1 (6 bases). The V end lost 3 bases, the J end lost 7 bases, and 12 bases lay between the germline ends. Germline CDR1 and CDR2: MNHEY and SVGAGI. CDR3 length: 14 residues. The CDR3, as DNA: TGTGCCAGCAGTTATAATACAGGGAACGGGGAGCTGTTTTTT. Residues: CASSYNTGNGELFF.

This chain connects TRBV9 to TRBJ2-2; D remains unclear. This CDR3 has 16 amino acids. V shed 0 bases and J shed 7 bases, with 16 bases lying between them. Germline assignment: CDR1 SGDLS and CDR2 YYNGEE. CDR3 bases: TGTGCCAGCAGCGTAGACGTCGGTATTACGGGCGGGGAGCTGTTTTTT. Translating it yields CASSVDVGITGGELFF.

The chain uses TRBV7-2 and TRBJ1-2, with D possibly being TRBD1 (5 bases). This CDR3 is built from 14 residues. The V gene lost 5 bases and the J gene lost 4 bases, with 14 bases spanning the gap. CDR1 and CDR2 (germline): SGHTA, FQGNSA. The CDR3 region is CASSPSDSFYGYTF. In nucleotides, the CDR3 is TGTGCCAGCAGCCCATCAGACAGTTTCTATGGCTACACCTTC.